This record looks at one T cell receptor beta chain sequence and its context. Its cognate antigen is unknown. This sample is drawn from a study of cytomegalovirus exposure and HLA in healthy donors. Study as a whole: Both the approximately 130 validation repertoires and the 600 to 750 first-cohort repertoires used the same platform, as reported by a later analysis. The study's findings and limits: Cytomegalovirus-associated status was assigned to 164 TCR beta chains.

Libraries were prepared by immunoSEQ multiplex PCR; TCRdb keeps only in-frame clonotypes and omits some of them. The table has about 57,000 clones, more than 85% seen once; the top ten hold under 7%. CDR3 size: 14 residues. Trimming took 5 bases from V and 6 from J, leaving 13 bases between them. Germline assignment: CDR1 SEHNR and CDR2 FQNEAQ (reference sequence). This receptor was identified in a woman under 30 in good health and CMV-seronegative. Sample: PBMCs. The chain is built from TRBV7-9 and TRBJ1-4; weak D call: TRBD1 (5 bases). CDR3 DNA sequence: TGTGCCAGCAGCCCCTCCCCCAGGGATGAAAAACTGTTTTTT. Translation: CASSPSPRDEKLFF.